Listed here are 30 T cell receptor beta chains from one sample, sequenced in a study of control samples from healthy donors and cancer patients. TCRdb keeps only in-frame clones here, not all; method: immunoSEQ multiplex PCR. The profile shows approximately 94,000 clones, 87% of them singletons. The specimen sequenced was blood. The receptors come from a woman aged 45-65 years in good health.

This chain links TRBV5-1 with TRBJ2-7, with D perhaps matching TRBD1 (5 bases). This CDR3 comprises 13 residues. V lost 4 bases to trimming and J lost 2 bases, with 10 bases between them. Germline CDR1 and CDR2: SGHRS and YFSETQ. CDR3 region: CASSIQETYEQYF. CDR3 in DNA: TGCGCCAGCAGCATACAGGAGACCTACGAGCAGTACTTC.

CDR3 loop: CASSLVTGTGAEAFF. As DNA, the CDR3 is TGTGCCAGCTCACTAGTAACCGGGACAGGGGCTGAAGCTTTCTTT. The rearrangement uses TRBV18 and TRBJ1-1; 10 bases fit TRBD1. CDR3 length: 15 residues. Germline CDR1 reads KGHSH; CDR2 reads LQKENI. Trimming cost V 4 bases and J 6 bases; bases outside gene matches: 8.

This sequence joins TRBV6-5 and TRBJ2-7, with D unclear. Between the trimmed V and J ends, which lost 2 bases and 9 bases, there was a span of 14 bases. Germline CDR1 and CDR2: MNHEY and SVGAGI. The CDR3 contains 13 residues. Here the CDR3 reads CASSYTHLEWQYF. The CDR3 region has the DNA TGTGCCAGCAGTTACACCCACCTGGAGTGGCAGTACTTC.

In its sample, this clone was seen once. Here the CDR3 DNA reads TGTGCCAGCAGCGTAGATCCCGGACAGGGTACGGCAGATACGCAGTATTTT. It is translated as CASSVDPGQGTADTQYF. The chain recombines TRBV9 with TRBJ2-3; the match to TRBD1 covers 8 bases. V was clipped by 0 bases and J by 4 bases; unmatched bases: 10. Looked up from germline, CDR1 is SGDLS and CDR2 is YYNGEE. The CDR3 loop spans 17 amino acids.

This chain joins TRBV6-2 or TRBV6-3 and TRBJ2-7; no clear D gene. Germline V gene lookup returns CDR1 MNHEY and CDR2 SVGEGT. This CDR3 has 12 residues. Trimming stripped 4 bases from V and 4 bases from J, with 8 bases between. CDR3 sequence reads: CASSSPFYEQYV. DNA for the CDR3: TGTGCCAGCAGTTCCCCCTTTTACGAGCAGTACGTC.

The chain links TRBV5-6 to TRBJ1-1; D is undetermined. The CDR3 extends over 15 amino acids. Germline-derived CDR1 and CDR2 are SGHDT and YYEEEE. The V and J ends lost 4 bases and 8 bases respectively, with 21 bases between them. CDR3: CASSQSKIGQTEAFF. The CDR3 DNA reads TGTGCCAGCAGCCAATCCAAGATAGGGCAGACCGAAGCTTTCTTT.

For the CDR3, the DNA is TGTGCCATCAGCGGCGACCTTAGGGGCTACACCTTC. Its translation is CAISGDLRGYTF. This chain connects TRBV10-3 to TRBJ1-2, with no clear D. Germline CDR1 ENHRY, CDR2 SYGVKD. This CDR3 has 12 residues. Trimming pared 6 bases from V and 8 bases from J, leaving 13 bases between.

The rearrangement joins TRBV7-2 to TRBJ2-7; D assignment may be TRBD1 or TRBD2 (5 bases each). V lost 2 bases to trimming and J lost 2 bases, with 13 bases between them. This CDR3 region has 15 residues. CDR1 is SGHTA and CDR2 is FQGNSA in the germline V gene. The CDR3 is CASSLTSQGPYEQYF. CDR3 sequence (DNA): TGTGCCAGCAGCTTAACTAGTCAGGGCCCCTACGAGCAGTACTTC.

CDR3 coding DNA: TGTGCCACCGGGGCAGGGTTCAGCGACACTGAAGCTTTCTTT. Residues: CATGAGFSDTEAFF. V and J are TRBV6-5 and TRBJ1-1; possible D gene TRBD1, 5 bases. Trimming shortened V by 10 bases and J by 3 bases, and 18 bases separated the two germline ends. CDR1 MNHEY and CDR2 SVGAGI come from the germline V gene. The CDR3 length is 14 residues.

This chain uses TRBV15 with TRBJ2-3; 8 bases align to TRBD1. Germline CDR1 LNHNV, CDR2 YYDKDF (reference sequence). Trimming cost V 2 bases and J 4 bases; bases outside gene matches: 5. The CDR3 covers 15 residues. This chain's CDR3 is CATSRLTGVADTQYF. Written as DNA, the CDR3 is TGTGCCACCAGCAGATTGACAGGGGTGGCAGATACGCAGTATTTT.

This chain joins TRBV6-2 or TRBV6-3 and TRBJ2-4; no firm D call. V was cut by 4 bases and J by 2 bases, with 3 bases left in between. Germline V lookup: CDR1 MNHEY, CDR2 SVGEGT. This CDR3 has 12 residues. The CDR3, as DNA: TGTGCCAGCAGTTCCTCCAAAAACATTCAGTACTTC. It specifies CASSSSKNIQYF.

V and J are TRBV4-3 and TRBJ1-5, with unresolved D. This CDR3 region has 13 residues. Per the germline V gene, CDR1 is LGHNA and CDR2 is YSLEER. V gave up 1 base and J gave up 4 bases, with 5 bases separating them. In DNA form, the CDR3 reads TGCGCCAGCAGCCAAGGGGAGAATCAGCCCCAGCATTTT. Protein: CASSQGENQPQHF.

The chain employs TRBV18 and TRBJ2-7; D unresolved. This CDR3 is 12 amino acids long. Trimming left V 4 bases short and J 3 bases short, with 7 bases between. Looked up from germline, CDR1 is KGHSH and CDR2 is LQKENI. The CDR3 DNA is TGTGCCAGCTCACATCAGGTCTACGAGCAGTACTTC. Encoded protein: CASSHQVYEQYF.

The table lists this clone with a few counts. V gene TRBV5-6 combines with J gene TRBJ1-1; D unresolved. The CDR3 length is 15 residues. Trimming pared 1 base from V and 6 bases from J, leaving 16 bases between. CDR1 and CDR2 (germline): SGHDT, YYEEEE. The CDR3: CASSLRDFTLAEAFF. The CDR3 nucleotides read TGTGCCAGCAGCTTGAGGGATTTTACACTGGCTGAAGCTTTCTTT. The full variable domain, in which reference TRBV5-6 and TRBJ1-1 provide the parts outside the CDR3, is DAGVTQSPTHLIKTRGQQVTLRCSPKSGHDTVSWYQQALGQGPQFIFQYYEEEERQRGNFPDRFSGHQFPNYSSELNVNALLLGDSALYLCASSLRDFTLAEAFFGQGTRLTVV.

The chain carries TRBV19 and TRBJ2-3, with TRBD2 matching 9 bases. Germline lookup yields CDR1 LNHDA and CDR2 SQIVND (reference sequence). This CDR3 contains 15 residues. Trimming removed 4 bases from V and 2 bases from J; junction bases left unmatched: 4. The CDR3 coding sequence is TGTGCCAGTAGTACTCTAGCGGGGTACACAGATACGCAGTATTTT. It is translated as CASSTLAGYTDTQYF.

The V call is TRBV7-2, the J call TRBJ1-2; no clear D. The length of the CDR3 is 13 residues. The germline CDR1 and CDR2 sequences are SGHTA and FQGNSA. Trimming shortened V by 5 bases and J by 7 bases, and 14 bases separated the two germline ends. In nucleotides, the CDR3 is TGTGCCAGCAGCAAAGACATCCTGGGTGGCTACACCTTC. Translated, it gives CASSKDILGGYTF.

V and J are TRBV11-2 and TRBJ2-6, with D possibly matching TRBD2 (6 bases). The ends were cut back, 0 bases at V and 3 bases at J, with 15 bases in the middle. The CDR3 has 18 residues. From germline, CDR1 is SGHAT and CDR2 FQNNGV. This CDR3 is CASSLEVRWGVGANVLTF. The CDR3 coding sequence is TGTGCCAGCAGCTTAGAAGTAAGGTGGGGGGTTGGGGCCAACGTCCTGACTTTC.

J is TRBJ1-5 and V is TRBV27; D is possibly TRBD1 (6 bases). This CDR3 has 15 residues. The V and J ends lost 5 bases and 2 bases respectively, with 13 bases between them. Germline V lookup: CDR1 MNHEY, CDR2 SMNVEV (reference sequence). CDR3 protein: CASSPRAGGNQPQHF. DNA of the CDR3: TGTGCCAGCAGTCCCCGGGCAGGGGGCAATCAGCCCCAGCATTTT.

In DNA, the CDR3 is TGTGCCAGCAGCCCTTACCCGAAGGGGTCGAATTCACCCCTCCACTTT. Protein: CASSPYPKGSNSPLHF. The chain is built from TRBV7-6 and TRBJ1-6; D might be TRBD1 (5 bases). Germline V gives CDR1 SGHVS, CDR2 FNYEAQ. The CDR3 consists of 16 residues. Trimming stripped 5 bases from V and 7 bases from J, with 18 bases between. The full variable domain, completed using reference TRBV7-6 and TRBJ1-6, is GAGVSQSPRYKVTKRGQDVALRCDPISGHVSLYWYRQALGQGPEFLTYFNYEAQQDKSGLPNDRFSAERPEGSISTLTIQRTEQRDSAMYRCASSPYPKGSNSPLHFGNGTRLTVT.

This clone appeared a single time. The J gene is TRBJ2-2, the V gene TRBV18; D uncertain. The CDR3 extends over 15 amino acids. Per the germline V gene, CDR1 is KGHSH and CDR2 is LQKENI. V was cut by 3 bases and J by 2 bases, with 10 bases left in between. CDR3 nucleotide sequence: TGTGCCAGCTCACCTACCGTCTCAAACACCGGGGAGCTGTTTTTT. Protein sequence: CASSPTVSNTGELFF.

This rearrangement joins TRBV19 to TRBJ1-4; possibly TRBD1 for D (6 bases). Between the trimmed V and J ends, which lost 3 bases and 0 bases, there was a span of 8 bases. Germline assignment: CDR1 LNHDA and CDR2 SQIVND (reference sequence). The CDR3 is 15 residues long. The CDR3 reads CASSMEGATNEKLFF. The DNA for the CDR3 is TGTGCCAGTAGTATGGAGGGGGCAACTAATGAAAAACTGTTTTTT.

CDR3 coding DNA: TGTGCCAGCAGCCTGGCGAGGATTGACAGTACCTACGAGCAGTACGTC. Translating it yields CASSLARIDSTYEQYV. The chain is built from TRBV5-6 and TRBJ2-7; perhaps TRBD1 as D (5 bases). V was shortened by 4 bases and J by 2 bases, with 19 bases between the two germline ends. CDR1 and CDR2 (germline): SGHDT, YYEEEE. CDR3 length: 16 amino acids.

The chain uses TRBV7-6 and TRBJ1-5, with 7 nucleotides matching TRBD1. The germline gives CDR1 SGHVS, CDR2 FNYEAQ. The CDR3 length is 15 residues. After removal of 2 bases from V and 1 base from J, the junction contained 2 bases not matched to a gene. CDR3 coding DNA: TGTGCCAGCAGCTTACAGGGGGGGAGCAATCAGCCCCAGCATTTT. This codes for CASSLQGGSNQPQHF.

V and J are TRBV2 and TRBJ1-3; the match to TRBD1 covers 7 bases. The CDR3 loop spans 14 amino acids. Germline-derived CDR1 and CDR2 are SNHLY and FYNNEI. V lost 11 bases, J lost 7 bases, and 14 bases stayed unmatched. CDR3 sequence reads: CAFPPQGVRNTIYF. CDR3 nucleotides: TGTGCCTTCCCCCCGCAGGGGGTAAGGAACACCATATATTTT.

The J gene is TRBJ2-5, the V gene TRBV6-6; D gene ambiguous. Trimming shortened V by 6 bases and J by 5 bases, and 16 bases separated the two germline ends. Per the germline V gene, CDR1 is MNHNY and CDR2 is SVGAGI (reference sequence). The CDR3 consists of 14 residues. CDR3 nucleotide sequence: TGTGCCAGCAGCCACCTTCTAGAACTTGAGACCCAGTACTTC. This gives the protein CASSHLLELETQYF.

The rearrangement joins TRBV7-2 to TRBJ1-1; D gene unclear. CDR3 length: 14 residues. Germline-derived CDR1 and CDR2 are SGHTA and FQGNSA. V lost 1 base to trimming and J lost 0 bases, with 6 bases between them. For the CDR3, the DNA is TGTGCCAGCAGCTTAGGGCCCATGAACACTGAAGCTTTCTTT. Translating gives CASSLGPMNTEAFF.

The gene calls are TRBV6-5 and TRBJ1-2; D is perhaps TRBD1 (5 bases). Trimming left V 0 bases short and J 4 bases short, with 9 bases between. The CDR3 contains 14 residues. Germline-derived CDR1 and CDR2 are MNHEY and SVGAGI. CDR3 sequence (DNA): TGTGCCAGCAGTTACTCGCAGGGATCCTATGGCTACACCTTC. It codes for CASSYSQGSYGYTF.

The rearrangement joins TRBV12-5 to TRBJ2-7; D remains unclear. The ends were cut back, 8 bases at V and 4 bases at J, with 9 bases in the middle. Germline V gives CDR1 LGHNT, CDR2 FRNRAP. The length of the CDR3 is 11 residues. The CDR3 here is CASSAAYEQYF. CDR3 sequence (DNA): TGTGCTAGTTCGGCGGCGTACGAGCAGTACTTC.

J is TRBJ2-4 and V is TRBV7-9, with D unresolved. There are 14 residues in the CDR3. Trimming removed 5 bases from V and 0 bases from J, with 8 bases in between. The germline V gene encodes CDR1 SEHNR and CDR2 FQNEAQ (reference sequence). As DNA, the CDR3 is TGTGCCAGCAGCCGCGGCCTAGCCAAAAACATTCAGTACTTC. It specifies CASSRGLAKNIQYF.

The CDR3: CAIRRLYRQGGHTEAFF. DNA for the CDR3: TGTGCCATCAGGAGACTCTACAGACAGGGAGGGCACACTGAAGCTTTCTTT. This sequence joins TRBV10-3 and TRBJ1-1; TRBD1 matches at 7 bases. This CDR3 is built from 17 residues. V lost 6 bases, J lost 3 bases, and 16 bases stayed unmatched. Germline assignment: CDR1 ENHRY and CDR2 SYGVKD.